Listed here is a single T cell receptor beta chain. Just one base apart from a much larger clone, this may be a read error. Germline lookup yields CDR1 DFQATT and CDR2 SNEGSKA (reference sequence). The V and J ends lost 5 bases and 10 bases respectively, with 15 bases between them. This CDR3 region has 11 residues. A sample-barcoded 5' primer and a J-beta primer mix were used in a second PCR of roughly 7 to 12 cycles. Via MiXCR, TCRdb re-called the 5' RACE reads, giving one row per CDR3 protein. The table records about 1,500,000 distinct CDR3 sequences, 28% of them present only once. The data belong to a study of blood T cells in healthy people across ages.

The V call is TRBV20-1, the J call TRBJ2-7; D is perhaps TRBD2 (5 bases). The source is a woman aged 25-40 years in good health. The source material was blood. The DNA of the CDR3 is TGCAGTGCTTTTTTGGGAGAGGCCCAGTACTTC. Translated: CSAFLGEAQYF.